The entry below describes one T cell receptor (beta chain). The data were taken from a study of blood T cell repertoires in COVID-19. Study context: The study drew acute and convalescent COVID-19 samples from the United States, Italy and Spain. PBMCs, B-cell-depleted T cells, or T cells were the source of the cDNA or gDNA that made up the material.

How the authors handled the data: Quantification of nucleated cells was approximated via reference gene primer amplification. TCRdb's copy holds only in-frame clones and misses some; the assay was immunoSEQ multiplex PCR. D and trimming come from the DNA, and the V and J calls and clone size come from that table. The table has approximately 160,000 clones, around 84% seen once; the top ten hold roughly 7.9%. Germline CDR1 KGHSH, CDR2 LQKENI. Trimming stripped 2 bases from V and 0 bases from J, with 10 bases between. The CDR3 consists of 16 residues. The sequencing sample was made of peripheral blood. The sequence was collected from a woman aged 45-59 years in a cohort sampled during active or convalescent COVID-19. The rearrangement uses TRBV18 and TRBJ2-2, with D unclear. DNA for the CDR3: TGTGCCAGCTCACCATCCCTGGCCGCGAACACCGGGGAGCTGTTTTTT. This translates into CASSPSLAANTGELFF.